This TCR beta chain is from a study of glioma-infiltrating T cells after dendritic cell vaccination. Only one count was recorded for this clone. All glioblastoma patients lacked an isocitrate dehydrogenase mutation. CDR1 and CDR2 from the germline V gene are MNHEY and SMNVEV (reference sequence). CDR3 length: 14 amino acids. V was clipped by 7 bases and J by 0 bases, with 13 bases between them. Measured with immunoSEQ multiplex PCR; TCRdb has only the in-frame clones, and not every one. The sample lists about 92,000 clones, approximately 90% occurring once. The sequence was collected from a human donor with glioblastoma. The chain recombines TRBV27 with TRBJ2-7; perhaps TRBD1 as D (6 bases). This specimen was blood, taken before dendritic cell vaccination. CDR3 in DNA: TGTGCCAGCATGGTGGGCAGGGGCTCCTACGAGCAGTACTTC. It encodes CASMVGRGSYEQYF.